This TCR beta chain was obtained from a study of monozygotic twins with inflammatory bowel disease. This CDR3 has 15 amino acids. The germline V gene has CDR1 MGHRA and CDR2 YSYEKL. Molecular identifiers with 6-nucleotide sample barcodes were added during cDNA synthesis via template switching. TCRdb reanalyzed the 5' RACE reads and collapses them to one entry per CDR3 protein, without DNA. The table lists around 450,000 distinct CDR3 sequences, with 2.4% in the top ten. Sequencing was performed on blood. This chain uses TRBV4-1 with TRBJ1-4. This TCR came from a human donor with ulcerative colitis or Crohn's disease, or a healthy co-twin of an affected twin (not recorded which). The CDR3 loop is CASSQGTASNEKLFF.